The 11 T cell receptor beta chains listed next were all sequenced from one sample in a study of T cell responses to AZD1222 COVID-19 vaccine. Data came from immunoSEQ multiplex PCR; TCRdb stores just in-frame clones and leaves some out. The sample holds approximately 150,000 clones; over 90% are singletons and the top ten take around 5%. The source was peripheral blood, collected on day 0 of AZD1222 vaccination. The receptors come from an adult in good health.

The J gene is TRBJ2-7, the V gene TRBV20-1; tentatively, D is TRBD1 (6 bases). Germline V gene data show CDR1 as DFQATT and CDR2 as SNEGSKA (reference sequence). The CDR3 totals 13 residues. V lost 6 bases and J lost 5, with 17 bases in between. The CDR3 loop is CSASEGVLDEQYF. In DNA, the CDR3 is TGCAGTGCCAGTGAGGGGGTTTTGGACGAGCAGTACTTC.

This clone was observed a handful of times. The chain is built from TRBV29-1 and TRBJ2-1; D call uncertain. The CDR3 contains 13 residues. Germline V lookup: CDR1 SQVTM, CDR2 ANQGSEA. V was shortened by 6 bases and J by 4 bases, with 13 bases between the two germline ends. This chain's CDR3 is CSVRTDEYNEQFF. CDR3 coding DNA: TGCAGCGTACGGACGGACGAATACAATGAGCAGTTCTTC.

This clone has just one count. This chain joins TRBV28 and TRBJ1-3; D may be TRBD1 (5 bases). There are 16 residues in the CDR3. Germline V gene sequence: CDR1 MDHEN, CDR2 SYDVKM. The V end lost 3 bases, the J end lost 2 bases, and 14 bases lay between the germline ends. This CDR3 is CASSLGSGGPGNTIYF. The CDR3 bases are TGTGCCAGCAGTTTGGGTTCCGGGGGTCCTGGAAACACCATATATTTT.

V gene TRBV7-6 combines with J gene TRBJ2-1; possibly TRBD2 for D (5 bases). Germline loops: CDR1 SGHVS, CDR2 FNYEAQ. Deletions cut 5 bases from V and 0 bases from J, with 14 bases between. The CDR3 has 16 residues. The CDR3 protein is CASSERTRGSYNEQFF. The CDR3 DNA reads TGTGCCAGCAGCGAAAGGACTCGCGGCTCCTACAATGAGCAGTTCTTC.

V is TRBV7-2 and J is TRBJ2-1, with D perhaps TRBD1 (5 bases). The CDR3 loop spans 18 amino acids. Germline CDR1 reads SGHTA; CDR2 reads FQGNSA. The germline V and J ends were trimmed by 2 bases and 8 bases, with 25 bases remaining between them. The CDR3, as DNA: TGTGCCAGCAGCTTATTCCCCCCTCGCAGGGTTGTCGGCGATGAGCAGTTCTTC. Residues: CASSLFPPRRVVGDEQFF.

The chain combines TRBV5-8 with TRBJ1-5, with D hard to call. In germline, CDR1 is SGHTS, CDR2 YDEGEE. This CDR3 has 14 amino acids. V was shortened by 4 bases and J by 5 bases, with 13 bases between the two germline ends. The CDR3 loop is CASSPLDRYQPQHF. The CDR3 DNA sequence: TGTGCCAGCAGCCCACTTGACCGCTATCAGCCCCAGCATTTT.

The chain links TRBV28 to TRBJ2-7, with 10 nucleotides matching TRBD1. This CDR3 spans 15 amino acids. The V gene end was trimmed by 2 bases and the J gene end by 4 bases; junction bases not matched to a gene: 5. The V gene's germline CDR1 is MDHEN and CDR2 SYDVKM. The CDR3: CASSLSPGQGYEQYF. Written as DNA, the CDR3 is TGTGCCAGCAGTTTAAGTCCGGGACAGGGGTACGAGCAGTACTTC.

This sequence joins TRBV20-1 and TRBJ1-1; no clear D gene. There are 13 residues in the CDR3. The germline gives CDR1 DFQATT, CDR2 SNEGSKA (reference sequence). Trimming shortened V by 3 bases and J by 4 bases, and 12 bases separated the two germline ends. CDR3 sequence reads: CSASKSGTTEAFF. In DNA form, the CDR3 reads TGCAGTGCTAGTAAGTCAGGTACCACTGAAGCTTTCTTT.

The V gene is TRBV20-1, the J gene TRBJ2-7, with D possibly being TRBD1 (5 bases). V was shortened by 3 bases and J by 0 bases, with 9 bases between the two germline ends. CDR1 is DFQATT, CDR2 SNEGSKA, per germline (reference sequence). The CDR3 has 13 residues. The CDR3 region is CSASDRYSYEQYF. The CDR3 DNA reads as TGCAGTGCTAGTGACAGATACTCCTACGAGCAGTACTTC.

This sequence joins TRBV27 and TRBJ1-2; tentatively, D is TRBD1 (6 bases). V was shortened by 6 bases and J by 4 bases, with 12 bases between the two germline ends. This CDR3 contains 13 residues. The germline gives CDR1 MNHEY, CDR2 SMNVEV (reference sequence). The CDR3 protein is CASSLQGGYGYTF. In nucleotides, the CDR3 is TGTGCCAGCAGCCTACAGGGTGGCTATGGCTACACCTTC.

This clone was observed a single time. In DNA form, the CDR3 reads TGCGCCAGCAGTGAGCAGGACGTGACTACGCAGTATTTT. The encoded protein is CASSEQDVTTQYF. The chain links TRBV10-2 to TRBJ2-3, with D uncertain. Trimming stripped 2 bases from V and 8 bases from J, with 11 bases between. Germline-derived CDR1 and CDR2 are WSHSY and SAAADI. CDR3 size: 13 residues.